This T cell receptor (beta chain) is from a study of shared clonotypes between healthy human individuals. In the study overall: Two women and a few men aged 18 to 49 made up the donors.

Sequenced by immunoSEQ multiplex PCR; TCRdb stores in-frame clones only, minus some. This sample has around 580,000 clones, with roughly 98% found just once. Naive CD8 cells lacked CD45RO, underwent positive selection for CCR7 and left out terminally differentiated effector memory CD45RA+ cells. Of note for this clone: Its antigen is still unknown.

Germline CDR1 MDHEN, CDR2 SYDVKM. The CDR3 is 19 amino acids. V lost 3 bases, J lost 2 bases, and 15 bases stayed unmatched. Whole-study findings and limits: The sharing of approximately 4.6% of naive CD4 clonotypes was seen across a few donors.

The sequence derives from a man aged 25 to 45 in good health. The chain combines TRBV28 with TRBJ2-3; 9 bases align to TRBD2. The sample comprised naive CD8+ T cells sorted from blood. The CDR3 nucleotides read TGTGCCAGCAGTTTTCCGCCTTCAGGGACTAGCCCCAACACAGATACGCAGTATTTT. Translation gives CASSFPPSGTSPNTDTQYF.